The 12 T cell receptor beta chains reported below all come from one sample, sequenced in a study of blood T cell repertoires in COVID-19. Generated by immunoSEQ multiplex PCR, the TCRdb table keeps only in-frame clones and is missing some. The sample includes about 84,000 clones, 70% to 90% seen only once; the top ten take around 15%. The specimen was peripheral blood. Every receptor here comes from a woman of 80 years or more with acute or convalescent COVID-19.

The chain employs TRBV2 and TRBJ2-4; 9 bases map to TRBD2. V lost 5 bases, J lost 1 base, and 3 bases stayed unmatched. This CDR3 spans 15 amino acids. Germline V gene data show CDR1 as SNHLY and CDR2 as FYNNEI. CDR3 region: CASSFGLAAKNIQYF. The DNA for the CDR3 is TGTGCCAGCAGTTTTGGACTAGCGGCCAAAAACATTCAGTACTTC.

This clone was counted a single time. The chain joins TRBV7-2 to TRBJ2-7, with 10 nucleotides matching TRBD2. The CDR3 is 19 residues long. V was clipped by 6 bases and J by 0 bases; unmatched bases: 17. CDR1 SGHTA and CDR2 FQGNSA come from the germline V gene. The CDR3 is CASSLTALAGAPSSYEQYF. CDR3 DNA: TGTGCCAGCAGTTTAACGGCCCTAGCGGGGGCTCCGTCCTCCTACGAGCAGTACTTC.

This chain joins TRBV3-1 (or the pseudogene TRBV3-2) and TRBJ2-1, with a tentative D call TRBD1 (5 bases). V lost 1 base, J lost 7 bases, and 11 bases lay in between. CDR1 is LGHDT and CDR2 is YNNKEL in the germline V gene (reference sequence). The CDR3 is 14 residues long. CDR3 protein: CASSQGRNRNEQFF. The CDR3, as DNA: TGTGCCAGCAGCCAAGGGCGCAACAGGAATGAGCAGTTCTTC.

This clone was detected only once. The chain employs TRBV2 and TRBJ1-1; D remains unclear. The germline CDR1 and CDR2 sequences are SNHLY and FYNNEI. The CDR3 length is 14 residues. Trimming took off 0 bases at V and 9 bases at J, with 14 bases between the two ends. CDR3 amino acids: CASSEALLGRKAFF. CDR3 nucleotides: TGTGCCAGCAGTGAAGCGCTTCTTGGCAGGAAAGCTTTCTTT.

The chain uses TRBV5-8 and TRBJ1-1; D ambiguous. V lost 4 bases to trimming and J lost 6 bases, with 7 bases between them. CDR1 is SGHTS, CDR2 YDEGEE, per germline. This CDR3 region has 11 residues. The CDR3 bases are TGTGCCAGCAGCCAAGCTTCTGAAGCTTTCTTT. It codes for CASSQASEAFF.

The V call is TRBV29-1, the J call TRBJ1-2; D not resolved. CDR1 is SQVTM, CDR2 ANQGSEA, per germline. This CDR3 region has 11 residues. V lost 2 bases, J lost 6 bases, and 7 bases lay in between. The CDR3 loop is CSVEKIDGYTF. For the CDR3, the DNA is TGCAGCGTTGAAAAAATAGATGGCTACACCTTC.

The CDR3 is CASSLGLRGMVGTDTQYF. Written as DNA, the CDR3 is TGTGCCAGCAGCTTGGGTCTCAGGGGAATGGTCGGGACAGATACGCAGTATTTT. The chain links TRBV7-2 to TRBJ2-3; D possibly corresponds to TRBD1 (6 bases). Germline values: CDR1 SGHTA, CDR2 FQGNSA. This CDR3 region has 18 residues. The V end was cut by 3 bases, the J end by 3 bases, with 22 bases between.

The chain links TRBV7-9 to TRBJ1-1, with 8 bases that match TRBD1. The V and J ends lost 5 bases and 7 bases, in that order; junction bases with no gene match: 9. This CDR3 region has 14 residues. CDR1 is SEHNR, CDR2 FQNEAQ, per germline (reference sequence). In DNA form, the CDR3 reads TGTGCCAGCAGCCCTTCCGGGACAGGCAGTGAAGCTTTCTTT. Protein: CASSPSGTGSEAFF.

The gene calls are TRBV5-5 and TRBJ2-5; a possible D gene is TRBD1 (6 bases). The CDR3 sequence is 15 residues long. V was shortened by 4 bases and J by 3 bases, with 16 bases between the two germline ends. Germline CDR1 reads SGHKS; CDR2 reads YYEKEE (reference sequence). The CDR3 DNA is TGTGCCAGCAGCCTAGACCTAACAGGGAAAGAGACCCAGTACTTC. Amino acids: CASSLDLTGKETQYF.

V is TRBV6-4 and J is TRBJ2-3; 10 bases are a match to TRBD2. This CDR3 spans 15 amino acids. V lost 3 bases to trimming and J lost 7 bases; unmatched junction nucleotides: 7. CDR1 MRHNA and CDR2 SNTAGT come from the germline V gene. CDR3 amino acids: CASSEGAGGPNTQYF. The CDR3 nucleotides read TGTGCCAGCAGTGAAGGAGCGGGGGGGCCGAATACGCAGTATTTT.

This chain connects TRBV2 to TRBJ1-5; 9 nucleotides match TRBD1. This CDR3 comprises 13 residues. CDR1 SNHLY and CDR2 FYNNEI come from the germline V gene. The J segment lost 6 bases and the V segment lost 6 bases, leaving 3 bases of the junction unmatched. The CDR3 here is CASRGQGGQPQHF. Written as DNA, the CDR3 is TGTGCCAGCAGGGGACAGGGCGGTCAGCCCCAGCATTTT.

This clone was seen more than once but under ten times. J is TRBJ2-3 and V is TRBV19; D perhaps matches TRBD1 (6 bases). The CDR3 totals 14 residues. V was cut by 7 bases and J by 2 bases, with 13 bases left in between. Germline CDR1 reads LNHDA; CDR2 reads SQIVND (reference sequence). The CDR3 DNA is TGTGCCAGTAACCAGGGGCGACCCACAGATACGCAGTATTTT. This codes for CASNQGRPTDTQYF. The full variable domain, completed using reference TRBV19 and TRBJ2-3, is DGGITQSPKYLFRKEGQNVTLSCEQNLNHDAMYWYRQDPGQGLRLIYYSQIVNDFQKGDIAEGYSVSREKKESFPLTVTSAQKNPTAFYLCASNQGRPTDTQYFGPGTRLTVL.